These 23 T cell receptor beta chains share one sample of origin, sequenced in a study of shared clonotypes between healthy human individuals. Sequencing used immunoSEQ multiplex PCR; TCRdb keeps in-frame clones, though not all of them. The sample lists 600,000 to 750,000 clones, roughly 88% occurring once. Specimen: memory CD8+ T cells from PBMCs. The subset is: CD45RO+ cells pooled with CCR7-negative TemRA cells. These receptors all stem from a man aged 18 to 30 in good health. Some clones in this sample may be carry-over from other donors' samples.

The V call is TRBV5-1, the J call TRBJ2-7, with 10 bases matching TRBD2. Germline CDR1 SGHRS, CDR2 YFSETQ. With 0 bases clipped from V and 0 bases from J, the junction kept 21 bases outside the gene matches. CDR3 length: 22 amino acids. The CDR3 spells CASSLASPSGASGRLFSYEQYF. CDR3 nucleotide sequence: TGCGCCAGCAGCTTGGCCAGCCCTTCCGGCGCTAGCGGGAGACTGTTCTCCTACGAGCAGTACTTC.

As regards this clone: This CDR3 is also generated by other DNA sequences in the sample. DNA of the CDR3: TGTGCCAGCAGTTTTGGCGGCAATCAGCCCCAGCATTTT. Amino acid sequence: CASSFGGNQPQHF. V is TRBV28 and J is TRBJ1-5, with D hard to call. CDR3 length equals 13 residues. CDR1 is MDHEN and CDR2 is SYDVKM in the germline V gene. V was cut by 3 bases and J by 2 bases, with 5 bases left in between.

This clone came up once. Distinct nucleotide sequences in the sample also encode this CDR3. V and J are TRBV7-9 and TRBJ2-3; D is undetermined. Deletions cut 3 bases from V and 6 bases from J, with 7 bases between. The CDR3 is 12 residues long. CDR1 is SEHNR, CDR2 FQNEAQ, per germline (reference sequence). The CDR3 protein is CASSFPGDTQYF. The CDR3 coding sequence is TGTGCCAGCAGCTTCCCTGGGGATACGCAGTATTTT.

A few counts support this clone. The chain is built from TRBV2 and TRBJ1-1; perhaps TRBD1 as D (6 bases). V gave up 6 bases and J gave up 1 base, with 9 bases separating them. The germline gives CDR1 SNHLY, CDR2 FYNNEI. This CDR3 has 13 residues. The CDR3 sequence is CASRDSTNTEAFF. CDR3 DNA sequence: TGTGCCAGCAGGGACAGTACGAACACTGAAGCTTTCTTT. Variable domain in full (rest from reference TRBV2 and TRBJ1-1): EPEVTQTPSHQVTQMGQEVILRCVPISNHLYFYWYRQILGQKVEFLVSFYNNEISEKSEIFDDQFSVERPDGSNFTLKIRSTKLEDSAMYFCASRDSTNTEAFFGQGTRLTVV.

CDR3 amino acids: CASSPSGGWGNEQFF. The CDR3 coding sequence is TGTGCCAGCAGTCCATCAGGGGGCTGGGGCAATGAGCAGTTCTTC. The chain joins TRBV28 to TRBJ2-1; TRBD1 matches 8 bases. The V and J ends lost 5 bases and 6 bases, in that order; junction bases with no gene match: 9. The CDR3 totals 15 residues. The germline CDR1 and CDR2 sequences are MDHEN and SYDVKM.

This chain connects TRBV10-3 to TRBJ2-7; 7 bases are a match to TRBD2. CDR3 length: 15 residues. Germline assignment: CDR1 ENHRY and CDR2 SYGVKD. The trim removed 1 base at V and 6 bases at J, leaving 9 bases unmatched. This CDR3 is CAISEWTSPPPEQYF. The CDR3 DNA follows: TGTGCCATCAGTGAGTGGACTAGTCCTCCTCCCGAGCAGTACTTC.

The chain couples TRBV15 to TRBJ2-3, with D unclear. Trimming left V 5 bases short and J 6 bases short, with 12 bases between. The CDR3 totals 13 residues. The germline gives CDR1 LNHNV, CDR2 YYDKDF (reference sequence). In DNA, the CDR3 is TGTGCCACCAGCCCCCAAGTTAGGGATACGCAGTATTTT. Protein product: CATSPQVRDTQYF.

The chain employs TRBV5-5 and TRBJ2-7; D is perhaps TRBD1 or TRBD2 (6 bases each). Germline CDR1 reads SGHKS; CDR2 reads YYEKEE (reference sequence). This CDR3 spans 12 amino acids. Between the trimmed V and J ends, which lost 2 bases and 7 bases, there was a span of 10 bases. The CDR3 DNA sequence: TGTGCCAGCAGCTTAACAGGGAGGGAGCAGTACTTC. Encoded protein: CASSLTGREQYF.

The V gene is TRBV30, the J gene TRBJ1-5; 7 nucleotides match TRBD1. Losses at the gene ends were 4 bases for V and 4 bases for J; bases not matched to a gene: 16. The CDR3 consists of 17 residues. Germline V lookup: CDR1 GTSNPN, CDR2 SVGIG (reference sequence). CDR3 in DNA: TGTGCCTGGACCAAACCAACCAGGGGGTTCATAAATCAGCCCCAGCATTTT. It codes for CAWTKPTRGFINQPQHF.

The CDR3, as DNA: TGCAGCGTTGGGGGGACCCAAGGGGAGACCCAGTACTTC. Translated: CSVGGTQGETQYF. The chain recombines TRBV29-1 with TRBJ2-5, with D perhaps TRBD1 or TRBD2 (5 bases each). The ends were cut back, 4 bases at V and 5 bases at J, with 14 bases in the middle. Per the germline V gene, CDR1 is SQVTM and CDR2 is ANQGSEA. The CDR3 totals 13 residues.

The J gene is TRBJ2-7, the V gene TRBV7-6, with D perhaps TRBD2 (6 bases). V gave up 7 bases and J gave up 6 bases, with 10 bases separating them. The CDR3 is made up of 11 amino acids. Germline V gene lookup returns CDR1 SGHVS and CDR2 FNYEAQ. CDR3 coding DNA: TGTGCCAGCACCCAAGCGGGCGAGCAGTACTTC. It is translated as CASTQAGEQYF.

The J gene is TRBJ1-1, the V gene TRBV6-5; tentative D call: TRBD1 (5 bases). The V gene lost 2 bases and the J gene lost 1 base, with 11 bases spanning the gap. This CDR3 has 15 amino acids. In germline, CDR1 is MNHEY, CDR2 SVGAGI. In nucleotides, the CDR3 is TGTGCCAGCAGTTACAGGGAAGGGGCGAACACTGAAGCTTTCTTT. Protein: CASSYREGANTEAFF.

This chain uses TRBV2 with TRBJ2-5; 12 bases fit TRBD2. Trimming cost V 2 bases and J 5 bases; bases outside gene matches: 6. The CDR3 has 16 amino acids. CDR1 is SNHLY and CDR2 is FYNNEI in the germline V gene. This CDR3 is CASSELRLAGDETQYF. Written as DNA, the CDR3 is TGTGCCAGCAGTGAATTAAGACTAGCGGGGGACGAGACCCAGTACTTC.

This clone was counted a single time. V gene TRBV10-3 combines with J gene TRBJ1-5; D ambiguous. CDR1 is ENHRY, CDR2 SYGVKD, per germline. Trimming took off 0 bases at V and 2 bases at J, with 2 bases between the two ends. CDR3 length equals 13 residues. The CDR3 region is CAISESRNQPQHF. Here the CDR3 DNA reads TGTGCCATCAGTGAGTCGCGCAATCAGCCCCAGCATTTT.

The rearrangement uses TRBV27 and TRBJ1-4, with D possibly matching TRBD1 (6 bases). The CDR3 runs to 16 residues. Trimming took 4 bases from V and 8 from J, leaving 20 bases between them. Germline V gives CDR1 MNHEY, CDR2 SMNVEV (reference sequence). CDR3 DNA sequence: TGTGCCAGCAGTTCCCTTTCGCCCAGGGGCCGGGAAAAACTGTTTTTT. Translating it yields CASSSLSPRGREKLFF.

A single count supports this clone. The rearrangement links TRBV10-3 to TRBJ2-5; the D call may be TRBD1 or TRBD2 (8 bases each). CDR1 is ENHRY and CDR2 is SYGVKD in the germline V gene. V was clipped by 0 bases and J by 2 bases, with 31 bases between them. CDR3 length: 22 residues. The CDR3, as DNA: TGTGCCATCAGTGAGTCAATAATTGCGGGGACAGGAGAAACTAGCGGACAAGAGACCCAGTACTTC. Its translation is CAISESIIAGTGETSGQETQYF.

DNA of the CDR3: TGTGCCAGCAGCTTAGTCCTGGGGGTTGCCGAGCAGTACTTC. This gives the protein CASSLVLGVAEQYF. The chain joins TRBV7-2 to TRBJ2-7, with D possibly called TRBD1 or TRBD2 (5 bases each). CDR1 and CDR2 (germline): SGHTA, FQGNSA. V gave up 1 base and J gave up 6 bases, with 13 bases separating them. CDR3 length: 14 residues.

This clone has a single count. CDR3 residues: CASSLGPAGTGAYEQYF. CDR3 nucleotide sequence: TGTGCCAGCAGCTTAGGCCCGGCGGGGACAGGGGCCTACGAGCAGTACTTC. The chain has TRBV13 and TRBJ2-7, with 10 bases that match TRBD1. CDR3 length: 17 amino acids. The trim removed 0 bases at V and 2 bases at J, leaving 7 bases unmatched. Germline CDR1 reads PRHDT; CDR2 reads FYEKMQ (reference sequence).

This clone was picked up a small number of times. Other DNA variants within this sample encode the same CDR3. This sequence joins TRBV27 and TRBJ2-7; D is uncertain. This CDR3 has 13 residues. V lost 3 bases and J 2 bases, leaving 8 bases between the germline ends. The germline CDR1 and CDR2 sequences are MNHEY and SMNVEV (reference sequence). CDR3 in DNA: TGTGCCAGCAGTTTTGGCAGAACCTACGAGCAGTACTTC. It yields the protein CASSFGRTYEQYF.

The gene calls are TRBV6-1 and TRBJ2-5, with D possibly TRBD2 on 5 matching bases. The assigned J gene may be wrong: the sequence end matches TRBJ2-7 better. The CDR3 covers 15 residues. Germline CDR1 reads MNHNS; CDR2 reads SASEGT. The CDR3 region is CASSEGRAVSYEQYF. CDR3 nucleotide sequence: TGTGCCAGCAGTGAAGGGCGGGCCGTCTCCTACGAGCAGTACTTC.

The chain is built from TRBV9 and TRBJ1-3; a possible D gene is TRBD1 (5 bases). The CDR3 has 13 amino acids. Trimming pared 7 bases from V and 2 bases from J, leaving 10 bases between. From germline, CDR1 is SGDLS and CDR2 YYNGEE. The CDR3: CASHGQTGNTIYF. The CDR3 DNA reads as TGTGCCAGCCACGGACAAACTGGAAACACCATATATTTT.

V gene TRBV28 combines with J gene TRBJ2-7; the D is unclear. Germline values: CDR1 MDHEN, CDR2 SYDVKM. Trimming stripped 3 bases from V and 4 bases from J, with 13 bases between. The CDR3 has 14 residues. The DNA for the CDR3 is TGTGCCAGCAGTTTCTTTGGCCCCCTATACGAGCAGTACTTC. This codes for CASSFFGPLYEQYF.

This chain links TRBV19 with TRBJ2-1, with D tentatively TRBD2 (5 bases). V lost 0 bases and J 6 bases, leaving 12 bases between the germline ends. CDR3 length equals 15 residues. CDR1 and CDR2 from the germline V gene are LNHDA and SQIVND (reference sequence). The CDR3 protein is CASSIDFGDINEQFF. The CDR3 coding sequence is TGTGCCAGTAGTATAGATTTCGGGGATATCAATGAGCAGTTCTTC.